The clone carrying this TCR beta chain was seen a handful of times. Its antigen is not known. This record belongs to a study of T-cell memory formation after mild COVID-19. The CDR3 runs to 15 residues. V shed 5 bases and J shed 4 bases, with 14 bases lying between them. Germline V lookup: CDR1 SEHNR, CDR2 FQNEAQ (reference sequence). Study-level results: Pre-infection memory harbored some responding clones, suggesting cross-reactive memory joined.

TCRdb redid the calling of the 5' RACE reads with MiXCR, one entry per CDR3 protein. The sample includes roughly 130,000 distinct CDR3 sequences, approximately 5.9% seen only once; the top ten take 2% to 2.5%. The chain recombines TRBV7-9 with TRBJ1-4; D possibly corresponds to TRBD1 (5 bases). This TCR came from an adult woman who had mild COVID-19 (a few samples of this study predate the infection). Cell type and time point are not known. Sequenced: PBMCs or a T cell subset sorted from them (not recorded which). The CDR3, as DNA: TGTGCCAGCAGCCACCGGGACGGAGTTAATGAAAAACTGTTTTTT. Translation: CASSHRDGVNEKLFF.